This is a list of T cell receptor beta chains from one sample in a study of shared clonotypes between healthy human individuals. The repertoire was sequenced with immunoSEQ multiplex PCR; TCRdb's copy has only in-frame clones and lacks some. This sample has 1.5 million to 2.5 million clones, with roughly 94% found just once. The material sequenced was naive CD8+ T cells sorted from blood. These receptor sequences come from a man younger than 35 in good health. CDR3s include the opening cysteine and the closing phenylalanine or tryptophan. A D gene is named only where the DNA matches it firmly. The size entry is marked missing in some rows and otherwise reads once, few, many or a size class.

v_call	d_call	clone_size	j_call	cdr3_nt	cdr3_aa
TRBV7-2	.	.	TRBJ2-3	TGTGCCAGCAGCTCTACGGGGGGCCTCGGGGATACGCAGTATTTT	CASSSTGGLGDTQYF
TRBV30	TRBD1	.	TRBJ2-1	TGTGCCTGGAGTGCAGGACAGGGGGCCGATGAGCAGTTCTTC	CAWSAGQGADEQFF
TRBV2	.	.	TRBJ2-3	TGTGCCAGCAGTGATGTCTGGGGGACTAGCACAGATACGCAGTATTTT	CASSDVWGTSTDTQYF
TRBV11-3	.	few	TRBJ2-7	TGTGCCAGCAGCTTACCGGGTAGCTCCTACGAGCAGTACTTC	CASSLPGSSYEQYF
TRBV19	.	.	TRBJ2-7	TGTGCCAGTAGTTTCCGGGCCACCTACGAGCAGTACTTC	CASSFRATYEQYF
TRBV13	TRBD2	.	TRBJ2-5	TGTGCCAGCAGTTTAGCGACTAGCGGGGGGGCCGAGACCCAGTACTTC	CASSLATSGGAETQYF
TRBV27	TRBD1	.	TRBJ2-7	TGTGCCAGCAACTACAGGGGACCCTCCTACGAGCAGTACTTC	CASNYRGPSYEQYF
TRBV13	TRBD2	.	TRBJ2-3	TGTGCCAGCAGCTCAGGGCGGGGGAGCACAGATACGCAGTATTTT	CASSSGRGSTDTQYF
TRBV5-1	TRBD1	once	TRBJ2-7	TGCGCCAGCAGCCATCGAGGGGGCCCCTACGAGCAGTACTTC	CASSHRGGPYEQYF
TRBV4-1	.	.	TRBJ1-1	TGCGCCAGCAGCCAACGGGACGCCCAAGCTTTCTTT	CASSQRDAQAFF
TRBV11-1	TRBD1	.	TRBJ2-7	TGTGCCAGCAGCCCGGACAGGGGGAGCTCCTACGAGCAGTACTTC	CASSPDRGSSYEQYF
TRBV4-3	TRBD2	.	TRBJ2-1	TGCGCCAGCAGCCAAGACTTTAGCGGGGGTTACAATGAGCAGTTCTTC	CASSQDFSGGYNEQFF
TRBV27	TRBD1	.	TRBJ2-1	TGTGCCAGCAGTTTGGCGACGACAGGGAAACCGTACAATGAGCAGTTCTTC	CASSLATTGKPYNEQFF
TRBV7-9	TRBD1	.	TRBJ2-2	TGTGCCAGCAGCTTTACTACAGGGGGCAAGATCGGGGAGCTGTTTTTT	CASSFTTGGKIGELFF
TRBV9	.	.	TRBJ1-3	TGTGCCAGCAGCTACTCAGATACAAGTTTCTCTGGAAACACCATATATTTT	CASSYSDTSFSGNTIYF